What follows is one T cell receptor beta chain and its context. Its specificity is unknown. In the PCR, 60 Vbeta and 13 Jbeta primers were used. The method was immunoSEQ multiplex PCR; TCRdb's version includes in-frame clones alone and lacks a portion of them. Altogether 150,000 or so clones are present, roughly three quarters being singletons, with the ten largest covering approximately 5%. Germline V CDR1 and CDR2: SGHTS, YDEGEE. J was trimmed by 2 bases and V by 4 bases; bases with no gene match: 8. The CDR3 spans 17 residues. The data originate from a study of cytomegalovirus exposure and HLA in healthy donors. On the study more broadly: Out of 398 genotyped donors, roughly 80% belonged to the Caucasian-associated ancestry cluster. General study findings and limits: The study designated 160 or so TCR beta chains cytomegalovirus-associated.

The rearrangement uses TRBV5-8 and TRBJ2-3; 12 bases line up with TRBD2. Material: PBMCs. This receptor was taken from a man aged 18 to 30 in good health and CMV-seropositive. In DNA form, the CDR3 reads TGTGCCAGCAGCCATGGGACTAGCGGGTCGATCACAGATACGCAGTATTTT. It translates to CASSHGTSGSITDTQYF. Complete variable domain (other parts from reference TRBV5-8 and TRBJ2-3): EAGVTQSPTHLIKTRGQQATLRCSPISGHTSVYWYQQALGLGLQFLLWYDEGEERNRGNFPPRFSGRQFPNYSSELNVNALELEDSALYLCASSHGTSGSITDTQYFGPGTRLTVL.